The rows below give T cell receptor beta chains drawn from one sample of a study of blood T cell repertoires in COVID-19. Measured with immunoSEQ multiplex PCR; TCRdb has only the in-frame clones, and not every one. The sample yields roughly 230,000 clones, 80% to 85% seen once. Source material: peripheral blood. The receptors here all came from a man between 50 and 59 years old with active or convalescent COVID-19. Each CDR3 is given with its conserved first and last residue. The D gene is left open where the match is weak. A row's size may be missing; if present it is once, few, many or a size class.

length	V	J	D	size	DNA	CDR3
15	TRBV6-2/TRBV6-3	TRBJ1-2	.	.	TGTGCCAGCAGTTACAGCGGGGGCGCGGACTATGGCTACACCTTC	CASSYSGGADYGYTF
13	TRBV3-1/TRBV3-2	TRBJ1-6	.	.	TGTGCCAGCAGTCATGGACAGAATTCACCCCTCCACTTT	CASSHGQNSPLHF
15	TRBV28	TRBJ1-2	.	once	TGTGCCAGCAGACAAGTTCCCGGGACATCTTATGGCTACACCTTC	CASRQVPGTSYGYTF
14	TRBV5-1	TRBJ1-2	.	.	TGCGCCAGCAGCTTGAGACAGTACAGCTATGGCTACACCTTC	CASSLRQYSYGYTF
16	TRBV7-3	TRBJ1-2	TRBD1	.	TGTGCCAGCAGTCCCGGGACAGGGCCAATGGGCTATGGCTACACCTTC	CASSPGTGPMGYGYTF
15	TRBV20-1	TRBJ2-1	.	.	TGCAGTGCTGGTGGGGACTTTTATTCCTACAATGAGCAGTTCTTC	CSAGGDFYSYNEQFF
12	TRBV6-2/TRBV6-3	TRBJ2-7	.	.	TGTGCCAGCAGCCGCCTAGGTTTCGAGCAGTACTTC	CASSRLGFEQYF
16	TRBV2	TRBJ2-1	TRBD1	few	TGTGCCAGCAGTCTCGGGACAGGGAGCTCCTACAATGAGCAGTTCTTC	CASSLGTGSSYNEQFF
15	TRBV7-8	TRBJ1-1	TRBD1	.	TGTGCCAGCAGCTTAGAGGTGACAGGGGGACCTGAAGCTTTCTTT	CASSLEVTGGPEAFF
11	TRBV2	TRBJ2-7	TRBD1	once	TGTGCCAGCAGGGACAGGAAAAGGCAGTACTTC	CASRDRKRQYF
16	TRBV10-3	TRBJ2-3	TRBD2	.	TGTGCCATCAGTGGGACTAGCGGGGGATACACAGATACGCAGTATTTT	CAISGTSGGYTDTQYF
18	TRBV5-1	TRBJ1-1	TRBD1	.	TGCGCCAGCAGCTTGCGCCCCCCGGCCACAGGGGCGAACACTGAAGCTTTCTTT	CASSLRPPATGANTEAFF
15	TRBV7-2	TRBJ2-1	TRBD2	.	TGTGCCAGCAGCCCTACTAGCGGGGACTACAATGAGCAGTTCTTC	CASSPTSGDYNEQFF
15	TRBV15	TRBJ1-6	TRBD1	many	TGTGCCACCAGCGCCCTGGACAGGGACAATTCACCCCTCCACTTT	CATSALDRDNSPLHF
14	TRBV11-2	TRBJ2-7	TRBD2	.	TGTGCCAGCAGCCCCAGGACTAGCGTGTACGAGCAGTACTTC	CASSPRTSVYEQYF
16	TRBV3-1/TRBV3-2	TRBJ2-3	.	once	TGTGCCAGCAGCCAAGCGGGAGCCGTTAGCACAGATACGCAGTATTTT	CASSQAGAVSTDTQYF
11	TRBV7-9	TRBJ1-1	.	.	TGTGCCAGCTCCGAGGGGGCTGAAGCTTTCTTT	CASSEGAEAFF
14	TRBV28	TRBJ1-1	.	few	TGTGCCAGCAGTTTGGGGGCGGCGAAGCGAGCGGCTTTCTTT	CASSLGAAKRAAFF
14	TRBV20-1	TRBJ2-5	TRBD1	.	TGCAGTGCTAGTGACAGGGCTCTTCAAGAGACCCAGTACTTC	CSASDRALQETQYF
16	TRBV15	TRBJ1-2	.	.	TGTGCCACCAGCAGAGAGGTCGGGGGAGCTAACTATGGCTACACCTTC	CATSREVGGANYGYTF
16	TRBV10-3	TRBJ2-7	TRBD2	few	TGTGCCATCAGCCCAAACCCCCTAGCGGGGGGGGAAGAGCAGTACTTC	CAISPNPLAGGEEQYF
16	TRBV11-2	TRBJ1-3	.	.	TGTGCCAGCAGCTCCCGGACAGCCCTTTCTGGAAACACCATATATTTT	CASSSRTALSGNTIYF
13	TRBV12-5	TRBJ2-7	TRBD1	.	TGTGCTTGTAAAGGGGACAGGGGAGGTGAGCAGTACTTC	CACKGDRGGEQYF
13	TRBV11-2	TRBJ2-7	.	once	TGTGCCAGCAGCTTAGAGAGCATCTACGAGCAGTACTTC	CASSLESIYEQYF